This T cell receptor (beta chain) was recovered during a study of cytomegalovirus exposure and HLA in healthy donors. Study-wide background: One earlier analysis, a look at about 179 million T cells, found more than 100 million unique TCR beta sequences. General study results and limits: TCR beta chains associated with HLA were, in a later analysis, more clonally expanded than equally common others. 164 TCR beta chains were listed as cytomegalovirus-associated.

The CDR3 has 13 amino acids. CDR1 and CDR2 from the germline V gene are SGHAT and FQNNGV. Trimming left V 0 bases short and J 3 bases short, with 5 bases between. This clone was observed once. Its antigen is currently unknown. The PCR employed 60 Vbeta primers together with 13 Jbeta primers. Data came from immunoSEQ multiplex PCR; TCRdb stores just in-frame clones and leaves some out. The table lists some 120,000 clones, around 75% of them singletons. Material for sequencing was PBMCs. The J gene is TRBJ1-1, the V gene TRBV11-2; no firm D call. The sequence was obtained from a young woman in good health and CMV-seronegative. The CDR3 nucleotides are TGTGCCAGCAGCTTAGATGCGGACACTGAAGCTTTCTTT. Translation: CASSLDADTEAFF.